Presented here are 28 T cell receptor beta chains from one specimen sequenced in a study of CD8 T cells in Susac syndrome. RNA was extracted with the RNeasy kit, and a quantity of roughly 0.5 to 1 ug was reverse transcribed using random hexamers. TCRdb redid the calling of the immunoSEQ multiplex PCR reads with MiXCR, one entry per CDR3 protein. Of approximately 180,000 distinct CDR3 sequences in the sample, almost 96% were seen once. The material sequenced was CD4+ T cells from PBMCs. The source is a human donor with multiple sclerosis.

V usage is TRBV19 and J usage is TRBJ1-2, with D tentatively TRBD1 (5 bases). Trimming removed 10 bases from V and 2 bases from J, with 20 bases in between. The germline V gene has CDR1 LNHDA and CDR2 SQIVND (reference sequence). The CDR3 loop spans 15 amino acids. As DNA, the CDR3 is TGTGCCACCCGACCCGGGACGGGGTACAACTATGGCTACACCTTC. Its translation: CATRPGTGYNYGYTF.

V is TRBV5-1 and J is TRBJ2-7; possible D gene TRBD2, 5 bases. The CDR3 covers 13 residues. The V end lost 4 bases, the J end lost 5 bases, and 13 bases lay between the germline ends. Per germline, CDR1 SGHRS and CDR2 YFSETQ. CDR3 bases: TGCGCCAGCAGCCTGGAGGTGGGCGACGAGCAGTACTTC. This encodes CASSLEVGDEQYF.

This chain links TRBV6-5 with TRBJ2-1; 7 bases match TRBD2. Germline V gene sequence: CDR1 MNHEY, CDR2 SVGAGI. This CDR3 has 17 residues. Unmatched junction bases numbered 13, after V lost 3 bases and J lost 5 bases. The CDR3 DNA sequence: TGTGCCAGCAGTTATCGGGCCAGGGCGGGGGTACACAATGAGCAGTTCTTC. This sequence encodes CASSYRARAGVHNEQFF.

This chain joins TRBV20-1 and TRBJ1-4, with TRBD1 identical over 8 bases. J was trimmed by 8 bases and V by 5 bases; bases with no gene match: 10. Germline lookup yields CDR1 DFQATT and CDR2 SNEGSKA (reference sequence). This CDR3 has 14 amino acids. CDR3 residues: CSAEFGTGREKLFF. The CDR3, as DNA: TGCAGTGCTGAATTCGGGACAGGAAGAGAAAAACTGTTTTTT.

The CDR3 here is CSAGDYRGSPLHF. DNA for the CDR3: TGCAGTGCGGGAGATTACAGGGGTTCACCCCTCCACTTT. The gene calls are TRBV20-1 and TRBJ1-6; TRBD1 matches at 7 bases. Trimming removed 6 bases from V and 9 bases from J; junction bases left unmatched: 8. From germline, CDR1 is DFQATT and CDR2 SNEGSKA (reference sequence). This CDR3 has 13 residues.

This clonotype has only one observation. The genes are TRBV4-3 and TRBJ2-3, with D perhaps TRBD2 (6 bases). The CDR3 spans 16 residues. V was clipped by 0 bases and J by 1 base, with 11 bases between them. CDR1 is LGHNA and CDR2 is YSLEER in the germline V gene. DNA for the CDR3: TGCGCCAGCAGCCAAGATCAGCCGGGGGGCACAGATACGCAGTATTTT. Protein: CASSQDQPGGTDTQYF.

Comment on this clonotype: The junction and the germline gene differ at one end; a read error may be behind it. The chain recombines TRBV5-1 with TRBJ2-7, with D perhaps matching TRBD2 (6 bases). CDR1 and CDR2 (germline): SGHRS, YFSETQ. CDR3 length equals 14 residues. In nucleotides, the CDR3 is TGCGCCAGTAGCTTACAGATGGTAGCGGACGAGCAGTACTTC. Translating it yields CASSLQMVADEQYF.

The chain joins TRBV20-1 to TRBJ2-3, with 7 bases that match TRBD1. Per the germline V gene, CDR1 is DFQATT and CDR2 is SNEGSKA (reference sequence). With V trimmed by 1 base and J by 0 bases, 10 bases remained unmatched. The CDR3 runs 17 residues. The CDR3 nucleotides read TGCAGTGCTAGAGCCCTTCCGGGACAGACTAGCACAGATACGCAGTATTTT. Its translation is CSARALPGQTSTDTQYF.

This chain uses TRBV6-5 with TRBJ2-7, with TRBD1 identical over 9 bases. This CDR3 contains 14 residues. Germline V gene lookup returns CDR1 MNHEY and CDR2 SVGAGI. With 4 bases clipped from V and 6 bases from J, the junction kept 7 bases outside the gene matches. The CDR3 bases are TGTGCCAGCAGTTTGGACAGGGGTGATAGCGAGCAGTACTTC. This gives the protein CASSLDRGDSEQYF.

This clonotype was picked up one time. DNA for the CDR3: TGCAGCGTTGTCGCAGCTAACTATGGCTACACCTTC. Its translation: CSVVAANYGYTF. The chain joins TRBV29-1 to TRBJ1-2; D call uncertain. V dropped 4 bases and J dropped 0 bases, with 6 bases sitting between them. Germline CDR1 and CDR2: SQVTM and ANQGSEA. This CDR3 spans 12 amino acids.

This chain connects TRBV18 to TRBJ1-1; TRBD1 might be the D (6 bases). V was trimmed by 4 bases and J by 4 bases, leaving 13 bases between them. CDR3 size: 14 residues. CDR1 is KGHSH, CDR2 LQKENI, per germline. The chain's CDR3 is CASSQGGAPTEAFF. CDR3 nucleotides: TGTGCCAGCTCACAGGGGGGCGCACCCACTGAAGCTTTCTTT.

The chain combines TRBV6-6 with TRBJ2-1; perhaps TRBD1 as D (6 bases). CDR1 and CDR2 from the germline V gene are MNHNY and SVGAGI (reference sequence). CDR3 length equals 16 residues. The V gene lost 9 bases and the J gene lost 0 bases, with 18 bases spanning the gap. The chain's CDR3 is CASLQRQASSYNEQFF. For the CDR3, the DNA is TGTGCCAGTCTTCAGAGACAGGCGAGCTCCTACAATGAGCAGTTCTTC.

V gene TRBV7-6 combines with J gene TRBJ2-3; D could derive from TRBD1 or TRBD2 (5 bases each). The CDR3 consists of 16 residues. Looked up from germline, CDR1 is SGHVS and CDR2 is FNYEAQ. V was pared by 1 base and J by 2 bases, with 13 bases between. CDR3 sequence reads: CASSLGLQGVTDTQYF. CDR3 in DNA: TGTGCCAGCAGCTTAGGGCTCCAGGGAGTCACAGATACGCAGTATTTT.

The CDR3: CASSQDDRGKNGYTF. The CDR3 nucleotides are TGCGCCAGCAGCCAAGATGATCGGGGGAAGAATGGCTACACCTTC. This chain links TRBV4-3 with TRBJ1-2; perhaps TRBD1 as D (5 bases). The V gene lost 0 bases and the J gene lost 6 bases, with 14 bases spanning the gap. Germline assignment: CDR1 LGHNA and CDR2 YSLEER. This CDR3 has 15 residues.

J is TRBJ2-1 and V is TRBV9; D remains ambiguous. V was clipped by 4 bases and J by 4 bases, with 15 bases between them. The CDR3 extends over 15 amino acids. The germline gives CDR1 SGDLS, CDR2 YYNGEE. The CDR3 DNA reads as TGTGCCAGCAGCCTTGGACGGCGACCTTACAATGAGCAGTTCTTC. It translates to CASSLGRRPYNEQFF.

V is TRBV4-1 and J is TRBJ2-7; 14 positions agree with TRBD2. The CDR3 has 17 residues. With 4 bases clipped from V and 3 bases from J, the junction kept 8 bases outside the gene matches. The germline V gene encodes CDR1 MGHRA and CDR2 YSYEKL. The CDR3 nucleotides read TGCGCCAGCAGCCCGGGACTAGCGGGGGCCTTCGTCTACGAGCAGTACTTC. This encodes CASSPGLAGAFVYEQYF.

This chain links TRBV20-1 with TRBJ2-1, with TRBD1 as a possible D gene (6 bases). The V and J ends lost 3 bases and 0 bases respectively, with 12 bases between them. Germline loops: CDR1 DFQATT, CDR2 SNEGSKA (reference sequence). The CDR3 is 15 residues long. The CDR3 nucleotides read TGCAGTGCTAGCGGGGACACATACTCCTACAATGAGCAGTTCTTC. Its protein is CSASGDTYSYNEQFF.

This sequence joins TRBV20-1 and TRBJ2-4; D ambiguous. This CDR3 comprises 11 residues. Germline values: CDR1 DFQATT, CDR2 SNEGSKA (reference sequence). The germline V and J ends were trimmed by 3 bases and 6 bases, with 6 bases remaining between them. CDR3 residues: CSASLPNIQYF. The DNA for the CDR3 is TGCAGTGCTAGTCTCCCAAACATTCAGTACTTC.

This chain uses TRBV5-6 with TRBJ2-2; D possibly corresponds to TRBD1 (5 bases). This CDR3 region has 16 residues. V lost 1 base and J 1 base, leaving 11 bases between the germline ends. The germline CDR1 and CDR2 sequences are SGHDT and YYEEEE. CDR3: CASSLIVGVNTGELFF. The CDR3 coding sequence is TGTGCCAGCAGCTTGATCGTAGGGGTGAACACCGGGGAGCTGTTTTTT.

The CDR3 region has the DNA TGTGCCAGCAGCTTGGTAGGCTCATGGGGGCCAGATACGCAGTATTTT. It yields the protein CASSLVGSWGPDTQYF. The V gene is TRBV5-4, the J gene TRBJ2-3; D is perhaps TRBD1 (6 bases). There are 16 residues in the CDR3. CDR1 is SGHNT and CDR2 is YYREEE in the germline V gene (reference sequence). V lost 0 bases and J 4 bases, leaving 15 bases between the germline ends.

The chain links TRBV19 to TRBJ1-3; a possible D gene is TRBD1 (6 bases). The CDR3 contains 14 residues. The germline gives CDR1 LNHDA, CDR2 SQIVND (reference sequence). Trimming left V 8 bases short and J 0 bases short, with 11 bases between. Here the CDR3 DNA reads TGTGCCAGTTCACAGGGAAGCTCTGGAAACACCATATATTTT. Encoded protein: CASSQGSSGNTIYF.

The rearrangement uses TRBV28 and TRBJ1-2; D unclear. Trimming removed 2 bases at V and 7 bases at J, with 5 bases between. The CDR3 is 11 residues long. CDR1 MDHEN and CDR2 SYDVKM come from the germline V gene. CDR3 in DNA: TGTGCCAGCAGTTTAGGGCTTGGCTACACCTTC. Amino acids: CASSLGLGYTF.

The rearrangement uses TRBV20-1 and TRBJ1-1; 7 bases agree with TRBD1. The V and J ends lost 2 bases and 2 bases, in that order; junction bases with no gene match: 8. The CDR3 totals 15 residues. Germline assignment: CDR1 DFQATT and CDR2 SNEGSKA (reference sequence). The CDR3 bases are TGCAGTGCTAGAAGTAGTGGGACAGCAAACACTGAAGCTTTCTTT. Protein sequence: CSARSSGTANTEAFF.

This chain uses TRBV5-1 with TRBJ1-5; D call uncertain. Germline V gives CDR1 SGHRS, CDR2 YFSETQ. Trimming took 0 bases from V and 3 from J, leaving 4 bases between them. CDR3 length equals 13 residues. CDR3 loop: CASSLGPNQPQHF. CDR3 nucleotide sequence: TGCGCCAGCAGCTTGGGGCCCAATCAGCCCCAGCATTTT.

V usage is TRBV9 and J usage is TRBJ2-1; 7 bases map to TRBD2. Germline V gene lookup returns CDR1 SGDLS and CDR2 YYNGEE. Trimming cost V 0 bases and J 4 bases; bases outside gene matches: 7. The CDR3 is 16 amino acids. CDR3 sequence reads: CASSVASGVGYNEQFF. The DNA for the CDR3 is TGTGCCAGCAGCGTAGCAAGCGGGGTAGGATACAATGAGCAGTTCTTC.

The count of this clonotype is one. This chain joins TRBV24-1 and TRBJ2-7; D might be TRBD1 or TRBD2, each matching 6 bases. The V gene lost 4 bases and the J gene lost 6 bases, with 12 bases spanning the gap. Per the germline V gene, CDR1 is KGHDR and CDR2 is SFDVKD. The CDR3 loop spans 13 amino acids. DNA for the CDR3: TGTGCCACCAGTGACCGGGGGCCCAGCGAGCAGTACTTC. Its protein is CATSDRGPSEQYF.

The CDR3 DNA follows: TGTGCCAGCAGTTCCCCAAACACAGGTAGCCACGAGCAGTACTTC. It yields the protein CASSSPNTGSHEQYF. V usage is TRBV12-3 or TRBV12-4 and J usage is TRBJ2-7; D might be TRBD1 (5 bases). Trimming removed 4 bases at V and 5 bases at J, with 18 bases between. The CDR3 totals 15 residues.

CDR3 in amino acids: CASSQYTENYGYTF. As DNA, the CDR3 is TGCGCCAGCAGTCAATACACAGAGAACTATGGCTACACCTTC. The chain has TRBV23-1 and TRBJ1-2, with D unclear. TRBV23-1 is given ORF status, its function remaining uncertain. The V end lost 1 base, the J end lost 2 bases, and 8 bases lay between the germline ends. This CDR3 is built from 14 residues.